This T cell receptor beta chain was sequenced for a study of T cell repertoires in cytomegalovirus infection. The study, taken as a whole, reports: Cumulative frequency (of public TCR beta family members) identified carriers of CMV plus the relevant HLA.

This clonotype came up a few times. The antigen is unknown. The CDR3 totals 12 residues. Trimming took 3 bases from V and 4 from J, leaving 3 bases between them. CDR1 is LNHNV and CDR2 is YYDKDF in the germline V gene (reference sequence). TCRdb fed the reads into MiXCR, producing one record per CDR3 protein. The data show about 920,000 distinct CDR3 sequences, 31% seen once. The source is a human donor in good health (CMV status not recorded). Some clones in this sample may be carry-over from other donors' samples. Sequenced here: cultured CD8+ T cells from PBMCs, sampled from culture after CMV antigen stimulation. The rearrangement joins TRBV15 to TRBJ2-2; the D is unclear. In nucleotides, the CDR3 is TGTGCCACCAGCAGGGCCACCGGGGAGCTGTTTTTT. Its protein product is CATSRATGELFF.